What follows are 27 T cell receptor beta chains derived from one specimen sequenced in a study of early T cells in non-severe SARS-CoV-2 infection. TCRdb fed the 5' RACE reads into MiXCR, producing one record per CDR3 protein. The sample has some 80,000 distinct CDR3 sequences, approximately 12% seen once. Input material: whole blood. Receptors originate from an adult who was a healthcare worker with PCR-confirmed SARS-CoV-2 infection or an uninfected control (not recorded which).

CDR3 loop: CASSIDSGSYEQYF. In DNA form, the CDR3 reads TGTGCCAGTAGCATTGACAGTGGGTCCTACGAGCAGTACTTC. V and J are TRBV19 and TRBJ2-7; D is possibly TRBD1 (5 bases). The CDR3 loop spans 14 amino acids. V dropped 6 bases and J dropped 1 base, with 13 bases sitting between them. The V gene's germline CDR1 is LNHDA and CDR2 SQIVND (reference sequence).

This clonotype was observed at least ten times. This chain's CDR3 is CASSPGTSGIQETQYF. The CDR3 coding sequence is TGTGCCAGCAGCCCCGGGACTAGCGGGATCCAAGAGACCCAGTACTTC. This chain connects TRBV11-2 to TRBJ2-5, with 13 nucleotides matching TRBD2. The V gene end was trimmed by 5 bases and the J gene end by 1 base; junction bases not matched to a gene: 4. Germline V CDR1 and CDR2: SGHAT, FQNNGV. The CDR3 is 16 residues long.

The V call is TRBV7-6, the J call TRBJ2-2; D may be TRBD1 (5 bases). V was trimmed by 4 bases and J by 4 bases, leaving 16 bases between them. CDR3 size: 16 residues. CDR1 is SGHVS, CDR2 FNYEAQ, per germline. The CDR3 here is CASSSWTPQGTGELFF. CDR3 coding DNA: TGTGCCAGCAGCTCCTGGACGCCTCAGGGCACCGGGGAGCTGTTTTTT.

This clonotype was seen at least ten times. This chain uses TRBV7-2 with TRBJ2-7; 8 bases align to TRBD1. Germline CDR1 is SGHTA and CDR2 is FQGNSA. CDR3 length equals 12 residues. The V segment lost 6 bases and the J segment 6 bases; nucleotides outside the gene matches: 4. In DNA, the CDR3 is TGTGCCAGCAGTCAAGACAGGGGCGAGCAGTACTTC. It translates to CASSQDRGEQYF. The whole variable domain, remainder taken from reference TRBV7-2 and TRBJ2-7, is GAGVSQSPSNKVTEKGKDVELRCDPISGHTALYWYRQSLGQGLEFLIYFQGNSAPDKSGLPSDRFSAERTGGSVSTLTIQRTQQEDSAVYLCASSQDRGEQYFGPGTRLTVT.

This clonotype has at least ten counts. V and J are TRBV27 and TRBJ2-3, with D possibly TRBD2 on 5 matching bases. The CDR3 is 12 residues long. Between the trimmed V and J ends, which lost 5 bases and 6 bases, there was a span of 9 bases. The germline V gene has CDR1 MNHEY and CDR2 SMNVEV (reference sequence). CDR3 DNA: TGTGCCAGCAGTAAGGGAGTGGATACGCAGTATTTT. This translates into CASSKGVDTQYF.

This clonotype turned up a few times. The chain employs TRBV4-1 and TRBJ1-2, with D unclear. This CDR3 contains 16 residues. The ends were cut back, 0 bases at V and 2 bases at J, with 13 bases in the middle. The germline V gene encodes CDR1 MGHRA and CDR2 YSYEKL. For the CDR3, the DNA is TGCGCCAGCAGCCAAGAGGTAGGGTCCCGGAACTATGGCTACACCTTC. Residues: CASSQEVGSRNYGYTF.

V is TRBV20-1 and J is TRBJ2-3; 8 bases map to TRBD2. Germline loops: CDR1 DFQATT, CDR2 SNEGSKA (reference sequence). This CDR3 region has 13 residues. J lost 4 bases, V lost 5 bases, and 5 bases had no gene match. The DNA for the CDR3 is TGCAGTGCTTCCCCGACTAGCGCAGATACGCAGTATTTT. This translates into CSASPTSADTQYF.

The rearrangement links TRBV20-1 to TRBJ2-1; TRBD2 matches 14 bases. Germline loops: CDR1 DFQATT, CDR2 SNEGSKA (reference sequence). CDR3 length: 17 residues. Trimming at V came to 5 bases and at J to 2 bases, leaving 8 bases not matched to a gene. CDR3 protein: CSAQTSGRAGPYNEQFF. The CDR3 nucleotides read TGCAGTGCTCAGACTAGCGGGAGGGCCGGCCCCTACAATGAGCAGTTCTTC.

The rearrangement links TRBV6-1 to TRBJ2-4, with TRBD1 identical over 8 bases. J was trimmed by 1 base and V by 4 bases; bases with no gene match: 6. CDR3 length: 16 residues. Looked up from germline, CDR1 is MNHNS and CDR2 is SASEGT. The CDR3 bases are TGTGCCAGCAGTGGGGGGACAGGTTGGGCCAAAAACATTCAGTACTTC. It encodes CASSGGTGWAKNIQYF.

In DNA, the CDR3 is TGTGCCAGCCACCAGACAGGGGAGTACAAGACTTTCTTT. As protein: CASHQTGEYKTFF. This rearrangement joins TRBV18 to TRBJ1-1; 8 bases map to TRBD1. V dropped 8 bases and J dropped 12; count of bases not matched to a gene: 14. This CDR3 has 13 residues. Germline assignment: CDR1 KGHSH and CDR2 LQKENI.

The genes are TRBV6-1 and TRBJ2-2, with 9 bases that match TRBD1. The V gene end was trimmed by 5 bases and the J gene end by 1 base; junction bases not matched to a gene: 2. The CDR3 contains 15 residues. Germline V CDR1 and CDR2: MNHNS, SASEGT. This CDR3 reads CASSSGQGNTGELFF. The CDR3 DNA reads as TGTGCCAGCAGTTCGGGACAGGGGAACACCGGGGAGCTGTTTTTT.

V and J are TRBV7-3 and TRBJ2-2, with 14 bases aligning to TRBD2. This CDR3 is built from 16 residues. Germline V lookup: CDR1 SGHTA, CDR2 FQGTGA. The V and J ends lost 5 bases and 6 bases, in that order; junction bases with no gene match: 5. CDR3 coding DNA: TGTGCCAGCAGCACGGGACTAGCGGGAGCGGCCGGGGAGCTGTTTTTT. Its translation is CASSTGLAGAAGELFF.

The J gene is TRBJ2-3, the V gene TRBV20-1; TRBD1 aligns across 7 bases. This CDR3 is built from 16 residues. V shed 0 bases and J 2 bases; nucleotides not matched to a gene: 8. CDR1 and CDR2 (germline): DFQATT, SNEGSKA (reference sequence). CDR3: CSARDTRQGATDTQYF. The CDR3, as DNA: TGCAGTGCTAGAGATACGAGACAGGGAGCCACAGATACGCAGTATTTT.

J is TRBJ1-1 and V is TRBV9; no clear D. Trimming took 0 bases from V and 7 from J, leaving 13 bases between them. CDR1 is SGDLS and CDR2 is YYNGEE in the germline V gene. The CDR3 is 14 amino acids. CDR3 DNA sequence: TGTGCCAGCAGCGTAGATGGGGAGGATGGTGAAGCTTTCTTT. Its translation: CASSVDGEDGEAFF.

This clonotype was counted at least ten times. The chain couples TRBV18 to TRBJ1-1, with D tentatively TRBD1 (5 bases). Germline assignment: CDR1 KGHSH and CDR2 LQKENI. The CDR3 length is 14 residues. Trimming cost V 0 bases and J 1 base, with 6 bases left between them. DNA for the CDR3: TGTGCCAGCTCACCACCGGACACGAACACTGAAGCTTTCTTT. Translation: CASSPPDTNTEAFF.

The V call is TRBV28, the J call TRBJ2-3; D is undetermined. The CDR3 loop spans 11 amino acids. The V and J ends lost 2 bases and 5 bases respectively, with 2 bases between them. CDR1 is MDHEN and CDR2 is SYDVKM in the germline V gene. CDR3 protein: CASSLRDTQYF. The CDR3 region has the DNA TGTGCCAGCAGTTTAAGAGATACGCAGTATTTT.

This chain uses TRBV18 with TRBJ1-6; D is possibly TRBD1 (6 bases). This CDR3 is 15 amino acids long. The ends were cut back, 3 bases at V and 7 bases at J, with 13 bases in the middle. The V gene's germline CDR1 is KGHSH and CDR2 LQKENI. CDR3 in amino acids: CASSPSGALNSPLHF. CDR3 nucleotide sequence: TGTGCCAGCTCACCCTCAGGGGCCCTGAATTCACCCCTCCACTTT.

This clonotype was detected ten times or more. V and J are TRBV19 and TRBJ1-2, with D unresolved. V was pared by 7 bases and J by 5 bases, with 20 bases between. The CDR3 loop spans 15 amino acids. The germline gives CDR1 LNHDA, CDR2 SQIVND (reference sequence). CDR3 protein: CASTSSAGVGYGYTF. As DNA, the CDR3 is TGTGCCAGTACCTCATCCGCAGGCGTGGGATATGGCTACACCTTC.

This clonotype was recorded at least ten times. The chain combines TRBV6-4 with TRBJ2-1; 7 nucleotides agree with TRBD2. This CDR3 spans 14 amino acids. From germline, CDR1 is MRHNA and CDR2 SNTAGT. V gave up 4 bases and J gave up 6 bases; unmatched junction bases: 6. CDR3 residues: CASSVAGLLNEQFF. In DNA form, the CDR3 reads TGTGCCAGCAGTGTTGCGGGACTACTCAATGAGCAGTTCTTC.

This clonotype was seen repeatedly, ten times or more. The chain links TRBV5-1 to TRBJ1-1; D ambiguous. The germline gives CDR1 SGHRS, CDR2 YFSETQ. This CDR3 is built from 14 residues. The germline V and J ends were trimmed by 6 bases and 6 bases, with 18 bases remaining between them. The CDR3 spells CASNSGDPMSEAFF. The DNA of the CDR3 is TGCGCCAGCAACTCCGGGGATCCGATGTCTGAAGCTTTCTTT.

The chain joins TRBV20-1 to TRBJ1-2, with 7 bases matching TRBD1. V trimming: 6 bases; J trimming: 11 bases; junction bases outside the gene matches: 12. From germline, CDR1 is DFQATT and CDR2 SNEGSKA (reference sequence). The CDR3 is made up of 12 amino acids. The CDR3 loop is CSAIRDRAYYTF. The CDR3 nucleotides are TGCAGTGCCATCCGGGACAGAGCGTATTACACCTTC.

This rearrangement joins TRBV20-1 to TRBJ2-3, with TRBD2 as a possible D gene (6 bases). With 6 bases removed from V and 9 bases from J, the gap between germline ends came to 19 bases. Germline V gene sequence: CDR1 DFQATT, CDR2 SNEGSKA (reference sequence). This CDR3 has 13 amino acids. Written as DNA, the CDR3 is TGCAGTGCCGGAGGGCAGGGAAAGGGGACGCAGTATTTT. Amino acids: CSAGGQGKGTQYF.

The V and J genes are TRBV29-1 and TRBJ2-5; D is perhaps TRBD2 (6 bases). CDR3 length: 12 residues. V lost 6 bases and J lost 4, with 12 bases in between. Germline V lookup: CDR1 SQVTM, CDR2 ANQGSEA. The CDR3 sequence: CSVELASETQYF. The CDR3 coding sequence is TGCAGCGTGGAGCTAGCGTCAGAGACCCAGTACTTC.

This clonotype was recorded a few times. This chain links TRBV6-2 or TRBV6-3 with TRBJ2-1, with 10 bases identical to TRBD1. J lost 7 bases, V lost 6 bases, and 15 bases had no gene match. The CDR3 has 17 amino acids. Germline V gene sequence: CDR1 MNHEY, CDR2 SVGEGT. CDR3 sequence (DNA): TGTGCCAGCAGCTCCACCGACAGGGGGCGTAGAGGGAATGAGCAGTTCTTC. As protein: CASSSTDRGRRGNEQFF.

DNA of the CDR3: TGCAGTGCGCAGGGGAGGACTGGAAACACCATATATTTT. Protein sequence: CSAQGRTGNTIYF. The rearrangement uses TRBV20-1 and TRBJ1-3, with a possible D match to TRBD1 (6 bases). V was pared by 6 bases and J by 2 bases, with 11 bases between. CDR3 length equals 13 residues. Germline CDR1 is DFQATT and CDR2 is SNEGSKA (reference sequence).

This clonotype has just a few counts. The gene calls are TRBV6-1 and TRBJ1-1; TRBD1 is a possible D gene (6 bases). The length of the CDR3 is 13 residues. Germline V gene lookup returns CDR1 MNHNS and CDR2 SASEGT. V gave up 7 bases and J gave up 6 bases, with 15 bases separating them. The CDR3 protein is CASTYRVGAEAFF. CDR3 in DNA: TGTGCCAGCACTTACAGGGTGGGGGCTGAAGCTTTCTTT.

This CDR3 reads CASSPGSSPYEKLFF. Written as DNA, the CDR3 is TGTGCCAGCAGTCCGGGGAGTTCTCCCTACGAAAAACTGTTTTTT. The chain employs TRBV28 and TRBJ1-4, with unresolved D. The V end lost 5 bases, the J end lost 8 bases, and 18 bases lay between the germline ends. CDR1 is MDHEN, CDR2 SYDVKM, per germline. The CDR3 runs to 15 residues.